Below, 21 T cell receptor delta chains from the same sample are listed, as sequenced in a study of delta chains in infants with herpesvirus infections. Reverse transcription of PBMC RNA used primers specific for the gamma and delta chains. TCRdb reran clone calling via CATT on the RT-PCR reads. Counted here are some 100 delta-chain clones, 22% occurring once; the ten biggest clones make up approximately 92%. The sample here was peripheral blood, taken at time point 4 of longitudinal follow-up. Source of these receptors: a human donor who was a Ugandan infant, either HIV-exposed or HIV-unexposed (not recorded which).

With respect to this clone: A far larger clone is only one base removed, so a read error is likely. CDR3 in amino acids: CACDILGDMSSWDTRQMFF. The CDR3 DNA sequence: TGTGCCTGTGACATACTGGGGGATATGAGCTCCTGGGACACCCGACAGATGTTTTTC. The V gene is TRDV2, the J gene TRDJ3; 11 bases agree with TRDD3. The trim removed 2 bases at V and 0 bases at J, leaving 5 bases unmatched. CDR3 length: 19 residues. The V gene's germline CDR1 is GEAIGNYY and CDR2 EKD.

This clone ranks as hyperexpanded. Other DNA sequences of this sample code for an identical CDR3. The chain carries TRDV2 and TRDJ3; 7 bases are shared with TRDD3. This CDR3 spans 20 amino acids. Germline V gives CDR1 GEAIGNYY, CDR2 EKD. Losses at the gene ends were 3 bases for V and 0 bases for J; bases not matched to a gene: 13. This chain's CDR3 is CACDSPAGYGSSWDTRQMFF. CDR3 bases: TGTGCCTGTGACTCACCAGCCGGATACGGGAGCTCCTGGGACACCCGACAGATGTTTTTC.

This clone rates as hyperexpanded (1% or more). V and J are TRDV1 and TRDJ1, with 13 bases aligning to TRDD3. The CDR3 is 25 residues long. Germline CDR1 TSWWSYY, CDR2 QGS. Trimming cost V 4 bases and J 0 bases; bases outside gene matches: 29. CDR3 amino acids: CALGVDRPSILGYILGDTDTDKLIF. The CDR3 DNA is TGTGCTCTTGGGGTTGATCGGCCTTCCATCCTAGGGTATATACTGGGGGATACGGACACCGATAAACTCATCTTT.

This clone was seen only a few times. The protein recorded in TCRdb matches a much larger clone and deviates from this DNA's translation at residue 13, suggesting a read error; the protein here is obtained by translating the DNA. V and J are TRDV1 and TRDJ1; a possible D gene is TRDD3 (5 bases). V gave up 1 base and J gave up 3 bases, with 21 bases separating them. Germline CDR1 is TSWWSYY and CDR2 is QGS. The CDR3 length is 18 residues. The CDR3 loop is CALGERPVYACYADKLIF. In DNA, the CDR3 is TGTGCTCTTGGGGAACGTCCCGTATACGCTTGTTACGCCGATAAACTCATCTTT.

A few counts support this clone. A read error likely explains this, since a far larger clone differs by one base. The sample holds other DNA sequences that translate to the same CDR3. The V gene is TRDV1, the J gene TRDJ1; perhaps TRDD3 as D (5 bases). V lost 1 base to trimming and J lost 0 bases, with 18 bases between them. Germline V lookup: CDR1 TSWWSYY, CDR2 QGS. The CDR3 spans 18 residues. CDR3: CALGERPVYACYTDKLIF. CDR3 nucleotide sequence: TGTGCTCTTGGGGAACGTCCTGTATACGCTTGTTACACCGATAAACTCATCTTT.

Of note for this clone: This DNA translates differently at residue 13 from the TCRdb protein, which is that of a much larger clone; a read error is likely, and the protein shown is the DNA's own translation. The CDR3 protein is CALTFLRTRLGDMGHRQMFF. The CDR3 DNA reads TGTGCTTTAACCTTCCTACGTACCAGACTGGGGGATATGGGTCACCGACAGATGTTTTTC. This rearrangement joins TRAV38-2/DV8 to TRDJ3, with 11 nucleotides matching TRDD3. The J segment lost 12 bases and the V segment lost 9 bases, leaving 26 bases of the junction unmatched. This CDR3 has 20 residues. The germline gives CDR1 TSESDYY, CDR2 QEAYKQQN. Using reference TRAV38-2/DV8 and TRDJ3 for the parts outside the CDR3, the full variable domain is AQTVTQSQPEMSVQEAETVTLSCTYDTSESDYYLFWYKQPPSRQMILVIRQEAYKQQNATENRFSVNFQKAAKSFSLKISDSQLGDAAMYFCALTFLRTRLGDMGHRQMFFGTGIKLFVEP.

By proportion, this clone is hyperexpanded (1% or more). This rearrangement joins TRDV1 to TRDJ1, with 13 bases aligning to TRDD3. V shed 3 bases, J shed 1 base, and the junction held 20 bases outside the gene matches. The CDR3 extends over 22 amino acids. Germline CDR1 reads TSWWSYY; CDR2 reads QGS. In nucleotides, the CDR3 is TGTGCTCTTGGGGACCCCAGCCTTCCTTGGTACTGGGGGATACGCGGCACCGATAAACTCATCTTT. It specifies CALGDPSLPWYWGIRGTDKLIF.

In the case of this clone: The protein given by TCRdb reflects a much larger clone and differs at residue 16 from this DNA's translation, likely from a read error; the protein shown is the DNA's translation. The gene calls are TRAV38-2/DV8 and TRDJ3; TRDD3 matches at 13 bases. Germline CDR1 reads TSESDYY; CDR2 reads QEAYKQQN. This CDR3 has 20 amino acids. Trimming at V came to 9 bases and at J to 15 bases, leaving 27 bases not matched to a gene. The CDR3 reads CALTFLRTRLGDTGHQQMFF. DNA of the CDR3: TGTGCTTTAACCTTCCTACGTACCAGACTGGGGGATACGGGTCACCAACAGATGTTTTTC.

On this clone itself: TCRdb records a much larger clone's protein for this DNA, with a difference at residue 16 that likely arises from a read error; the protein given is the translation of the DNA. The chain's CDR3 is CALGDPPLSSAPGVLWDHYTDKLIF. In DNA, the CDR3 is TGTGCTCTTGGGGATCCCCCCCTCTCCTCGGCACCGGGGGTACTGTGGGACCACTACACCGATAAACTCATCTTT. The V gene is TRDV1, the J gene TRDJ1, with a tentative D call TRDD3 (5 bases). Germline loops: CDR1 TSWWSYY, CDR2 QGS. V lost 3 bases and J 0 bases, leaving 41 bases between the germline ends. CDR3 length: 25 amino acids.

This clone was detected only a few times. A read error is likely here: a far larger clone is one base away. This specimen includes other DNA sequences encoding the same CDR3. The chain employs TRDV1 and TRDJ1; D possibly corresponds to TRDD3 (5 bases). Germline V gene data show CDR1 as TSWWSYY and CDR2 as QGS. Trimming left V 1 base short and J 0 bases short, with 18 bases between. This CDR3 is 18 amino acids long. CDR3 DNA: TGTGCTCTTGGGGAACGACCCGTATACGCTTGTTACACCGATAAACTCATCTTT. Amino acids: CALGERPVYACYTDKLIF.

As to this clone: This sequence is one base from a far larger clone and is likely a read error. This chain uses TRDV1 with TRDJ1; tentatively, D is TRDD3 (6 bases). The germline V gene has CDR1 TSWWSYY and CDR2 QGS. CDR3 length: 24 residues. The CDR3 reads CALGEARVRLHVLGLRGDTDKPIF. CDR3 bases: TGTGCTCTTGGGGAAGCCCGAGTCCGACTTCATGTGCTGGGGCTCCGGGGGGACACCGATAAACCCATCTTT.

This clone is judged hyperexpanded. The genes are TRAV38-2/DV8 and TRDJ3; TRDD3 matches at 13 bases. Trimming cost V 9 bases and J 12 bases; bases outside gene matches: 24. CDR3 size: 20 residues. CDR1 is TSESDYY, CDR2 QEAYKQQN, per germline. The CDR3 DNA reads TGTGCTTTAACCTTCCTACGTACCAGACTGGGGGATACGGGTCACCGACAGATGTTTTTC. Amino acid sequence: CALTFLRTRLGDTGHRQMFF.

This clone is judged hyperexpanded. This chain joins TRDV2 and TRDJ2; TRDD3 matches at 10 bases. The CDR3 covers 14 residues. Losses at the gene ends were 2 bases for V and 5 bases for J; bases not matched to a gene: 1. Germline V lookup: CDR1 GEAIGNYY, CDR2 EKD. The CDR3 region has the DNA TGTGCCTGTGACATACTGGGGGATACAGCACAACTCTTCTTT. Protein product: CACDILGDTAQLFF.

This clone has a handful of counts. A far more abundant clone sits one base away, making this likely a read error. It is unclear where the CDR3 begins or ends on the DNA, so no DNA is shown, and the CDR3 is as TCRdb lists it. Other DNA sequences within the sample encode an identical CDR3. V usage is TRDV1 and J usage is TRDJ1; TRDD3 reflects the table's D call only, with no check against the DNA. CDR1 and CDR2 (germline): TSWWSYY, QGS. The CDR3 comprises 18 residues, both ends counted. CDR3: CALGERPVYACYTDKLIF.

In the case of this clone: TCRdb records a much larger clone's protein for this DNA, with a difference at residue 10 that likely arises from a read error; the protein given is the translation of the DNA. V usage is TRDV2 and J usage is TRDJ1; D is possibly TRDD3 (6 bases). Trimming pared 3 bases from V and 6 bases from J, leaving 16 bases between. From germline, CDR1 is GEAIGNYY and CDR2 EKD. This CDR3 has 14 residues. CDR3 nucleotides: TGTGCCTGTGACCCCCTAGGGGGGACCAATAAACTCATCTTT. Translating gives CACDPLGGTNKLIF.

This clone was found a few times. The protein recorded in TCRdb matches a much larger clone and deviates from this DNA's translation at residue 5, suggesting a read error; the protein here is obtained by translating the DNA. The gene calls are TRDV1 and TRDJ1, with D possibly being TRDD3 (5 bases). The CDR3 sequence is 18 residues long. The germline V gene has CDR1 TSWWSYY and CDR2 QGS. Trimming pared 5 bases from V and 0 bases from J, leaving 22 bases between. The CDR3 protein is CALGQRPVYACYTDKLIF. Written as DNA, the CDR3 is TGTGCTCTTGGGCAACGTCCCGTATACGCTTGTTACACCGATAAACTCATCTTT.

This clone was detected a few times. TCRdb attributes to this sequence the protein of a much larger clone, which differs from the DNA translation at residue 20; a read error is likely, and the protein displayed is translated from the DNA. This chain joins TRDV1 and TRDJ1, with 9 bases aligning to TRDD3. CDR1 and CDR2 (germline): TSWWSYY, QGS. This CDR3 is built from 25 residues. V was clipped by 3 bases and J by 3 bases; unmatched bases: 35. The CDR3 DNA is TGTGCTCTTGGGGATCCCCCCCTCTCCTCGGCACCGGGGGTACTGGGGGACCACTACGCCGATAAACTCATCTTT. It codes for CALGDPPLSSAPGVLGDHYADKLIF.

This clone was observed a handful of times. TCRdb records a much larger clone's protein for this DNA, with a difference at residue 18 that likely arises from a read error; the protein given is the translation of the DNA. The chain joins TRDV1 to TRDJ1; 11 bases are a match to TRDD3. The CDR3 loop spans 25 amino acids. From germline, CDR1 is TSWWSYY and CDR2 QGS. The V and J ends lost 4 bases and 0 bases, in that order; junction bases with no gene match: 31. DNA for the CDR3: TGTGCTCTTGGGGTTGATCGGCCTTCCATCCTAGGGTATATACTGGGGGATATGGACACCGATAAACTCATCTTT. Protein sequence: CALGVDRPSILGYILGDMDTDKLIF.

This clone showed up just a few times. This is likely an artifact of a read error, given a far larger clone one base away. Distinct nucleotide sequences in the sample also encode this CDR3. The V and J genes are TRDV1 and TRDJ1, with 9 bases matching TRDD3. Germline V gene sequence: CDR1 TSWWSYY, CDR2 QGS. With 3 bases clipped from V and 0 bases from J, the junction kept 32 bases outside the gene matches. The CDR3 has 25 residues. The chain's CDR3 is CALGDPPLSSAPGVLGDHYTDKLIF. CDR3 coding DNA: TGTGCTCTTGGGGATCCCCCCCTCTCCTCGGCACCAGGGGTACTGGGGGACCACTACACCGATAAACTCATCTTT.

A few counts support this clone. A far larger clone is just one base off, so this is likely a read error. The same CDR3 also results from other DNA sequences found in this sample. The CDR3 DNA reads as TGTGCCTGTGACGACCTGGGGGGGTGGGGGCAATCTTCCCCCGATAAACTCATCTTT. Protein sequence: CACDDLGGWGQSSPDKLIF. This chain uses TRDV2 with TRDJ1, with 7 positions matching TRDD3. J was trimmed by 3 bases and V by 3 bases; bases with no gene match: 21. Germline CDR1 is GEAIGNYY and CDR2 is EKD. This CDR3 region has 19 residues.

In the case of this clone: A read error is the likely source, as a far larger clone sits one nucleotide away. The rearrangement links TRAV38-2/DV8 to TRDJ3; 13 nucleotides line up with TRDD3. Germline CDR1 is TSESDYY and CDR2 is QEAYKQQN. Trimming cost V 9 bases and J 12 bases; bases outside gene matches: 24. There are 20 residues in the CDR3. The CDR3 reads CALTFLRTRLGDTGNRQMFF. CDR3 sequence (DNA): TGTGCTTTAACCTTCCTACGTACCAGACTGGGGGATACGGGTAACCGACAGATGTTTTTC.